This TCR beta chain was profiled in a study of Graves' ophthalmopathy and Graves' hyperthyroidism (dated by TCRdb to 2016 to 2018). Regarding the research as a whole: Peripheral blood samples were taken at the time of initial diagnosis, before any treatment was given. TCR beta repertoire signatures were used to distinguish Graves' ophthalmopathy from Graves' hyperthyroidism and to predict progression to ophthalmopathy. In total, 135 blood samples were TCR-sequenced: around 42 ophthalmopathy, some 80 hyperthyroidism and some 17 hyperthyroidism-to-ophthalmopathy patients. To explore V-J signatures that distinguish ophthalmopathy from hyperthyroidism, a discovery set of about a hundred patients was enrolled, made up of over 40 with ophthalmopathy and 57 with stable hyperthyroidism. For independent validation, a separate cohort was made up of around 18 hyperthyroidism patients plus 17 patients who later progressed from hyperthyroidism to ophthalmopathy. In roughly six hyperthyroidism patients, T-cell repertoires of thyroid tissue and blood were compared. Following sampling, methimazole starting at 30 mg daily was administered to hyperthyroidism patients, and high-dose intravenous methylprednisolone was administered to ophthalmopathy patients.

The V and J ends are trimmed by 6 bases and 3 bases, leaving 11 bases between them. From cysteine to phenylalanine, the CDR3 is 12 amino acids long. Of the read, only the CDR3 DNA is kept; its 36 bases are in frame from base 1. From a lookup of the germline V gene (reference sequence), CDR1 and CDR2 are DFQATT and SNEGSKA. What the research found in general, with its limitations: Most expanded thyroid clonotypes with frequency above 0.001 were also detected in blood, suggesting blood repertoires may reflect the thyroid immune response. In cross-validation, the 13-signature model distinguished ophthalmopathy from stable hyperthyroidism with approximately 88% sensitivity and about 81% specificity, and in the test set the corresponding values were roughly 80% and 76%. Sample size was not statistically predetermined, and group allocation was not concealed from the investigators. In validation, the model predicted ophthalmopathy progression with more than 55% sensitivity and around 72% specificity; fewer than 15 predicted patients were CT-confirmed with GO in a median of around 6 months.

TCR beta CDR3 regions were amplified from RNA transcripts for repertoire sequencing. HTBI primers and the Qiagen OneStep RT-PCR kit were used in a first-round RT-PCR, which was followed by a second-round multiplex PCR, size selection and purification. Libraries were sequenced on an Illumina HiSeq2000 using paired-end 100 bp reads. The authors processed their data as follows. Reads were processed with SOAPnuke, discarding reads with adapters, uncalled bases, mean Phred below 15, or no exact constant-primer or identifier match. COPE v1.2.5 was used to merge the high-quality paired reads. Each unique nucleotide sequence was defined as a clonotype, and clonotypes were aligned to IMGT TRB V, D and J references with MiTCR v1.1. Analysis was restricted to V-J combinations with a frequency above 0.0001, which covered about 99% of repertoires. A TCR clonal expansion and chaos score per V-J combination was defined as the ratio of F50 clonal expansion to chaos observed in the TCRdist matrix. Welch's t-statistics and random forest were used to reduce the features to approximately 13 V-J combinations, which were then used as input to a naive Bayes classifier. Thyroid-blood repertoire similarity was quantified with the Morisita-Horn index. The public sequencing data were trimmed at Q25 with fastp and processed into clonotypes with MiXCR by TCRdb, which kept only in-frame beta chains. Each entry is one CDR3 protein sequence, shown with its most common DNA and genes. The V and J calls, along with clone size, are taken from TCRdb and not from the paper's own processing. The sample has 600,000 to 700,000 distinct CDR3 sequences on record, more than 40% of them singletons. 3.3% of the sample lies in the top ten.

This clonotype appeared many times. Its binding antigen is unknown. The sample holds no much larger clone one base away, and base qualities are not on file. Ophthalmopathy patients were characterized by moderately to severely active disease, a Clinical Activity Score of at least 3, a NOSPECS grade of at least 4, and a disease duration under 3 months. Patients with other autoimmune diseases, uncontrolled infections, pregnancy or lactation were excluded from the study. Diagnosis relied on clinical symptoms, serum thyroxine, TRAb, thyroid ultrasound and orbital computed tomography. Using Ficoll-Paque density gradient centrifugation, PBMCs were isolated from 10 ml of fresh peripheral blood. Total RNA was extracted with Trizol reagent and quality-checked on an Agilent 2100 Bioanalyzer.

The sequence came from an adult man with Graves' ophthalmopathy. The sequence is built from TRBV20-1 and TRBJ1-2, with TRBD1 perhaps the D gene, on 6 matching bases. The sequencing input was peripheral blood. The bases read TGCAGTGCAAACAGGGTGTACTATGGCTACACCTTC. It codes for CSANRVYYGYTF.